The clone carrying this T cell receptor beta chain has a count of ten or more. Investigators excluded patients with uncontrolled infection, other autoimmune disease, pregnancy or lactation. The CDR3 spans 14 residues. Germline assignment: CDR1 SGHAT and CDR2 FQDESV (reference sequence). V was trimmed by 1 base and J by 2 bases, leaving 8 bases between them. The entry originates in a study of T cells in Graves' hyperthyroidism and ophthalmopathy. TCR beta CDR3 region amplification was performed from RNA transcripts. First-round RT-PCR with HTBI primers amplified the TCR CDR3 region. Each CDR3 protein is one row after TCRdb ran MiXCR on the multiplex PCR reads. The sample yields about 320,000 distinct CDR3 sequences, around 17% seen once.

The sequenced material came from blood. This clonotype was obtained from a man in his thirties or forties with Graves' hyperthyroidism. The chain has TRBV11-1 and TRBJ2-5; D gene unclear. The CDR3 region has the DNA TGTGCCAGCAGCTTAGAGGGTACTCAAGAGACCCAGTACTTC. Translating it yields CASSLEGTQETQYF.